This T cell receptor (beta chain) was identified during a study of radiation and T cells in renal cell carcinoma. Produced via immunoSEQ multiplex PCR; TCRdb's table is partial and in-frame only. The sample carries some 14,000 clones, over 60% recorded once. From germline, CDR1 is SQVTM and CDR2 ANQGSEA. The V gene lost 0 bases and the J gene lost 4 bases, with 12 bases spanning the gap. There are 14 residues in the CDR3. Indicated treatment: 15 Gy SBRT to primary tumor, nephrectomy 4 weeks later. The patient's renal cell carcinoma had clear cell pathology. The clonotype comes from an older woman with renal cell carcinoma. The J gene is TRBJ1-2, the V gene TRBV29-1, with TRBD1 as a possible D gene (6 bases). The specimen was tumor tissue, collected from a patient whose treatment included radiotherapy and nephrectomy. CDR3 in DNA: TGCAGCGTTGAAGATGCGGGGGCCGGCTATGGCTACACCTTC. Its translation is CSVEDAGAGYGYTF.